A single sample is the source of the 28 T cell receptor beta chains below, sequenced in a study of T cells in women clearing cervical HPV infection. The assay was immunoSEQ multiplex PCR, and TCRdb's table has in-frame clones only and misses some. In total, the table holds about 16,000 clones. Source material: blood buffy coat. Receptor source: a woman aged 18 to 75 with a cervical HPV16 infection that either progressed to CIN3+ or cleared (not recorded which).

Remarks on this clone: The read is 3 residues too short to cover the CDR3 end, so that end is filled in from the germline J gene. The J gene is TRBJ2-1, the V gene TRBV20-1; TRBD1 agrees at 7 bases. CDR3 length: 13 residues. With V trimmed by 6 bases and J by 7 bases, 9 bases remained unmatched. Looked up from germline, CDR1 is DFQATT and CDR2 is SNEGSKA (reference sequence). The part of the CDR3 DNA that was read is TGCAGTGCACTCAGGTCGACAGGGAATGAG. Encoded protein: CSALRSTGNE. Given in full, the CDR3 is CSALRSTGNEQFF.

Notes on this clone: The read stops 3 residues short of the end of the CDR3; the missing end is completed from the germline J gene. This chain uses TRBV20-1 with TRBJ2-4; 10 bases agree with TRBD1. V trimming: 6 bases; J trimming: 0 bases; junction bases outside the gene matches: 2. This CDR3 region has 14 residues. The germline V gene has CDR1 DFQATT and CDR2 SNEGSKA (reference sequence). The CDR3 loop reads CSARTGGAKNIQYF. The CDR3 bases that were read are TGCAGTGCACGGACAGGGGGAGCCAAAAACATT.

Turning to this clone: The missing CDR3 end, 3 residues past where the read stops, is filled in from the germline J gene. The V and J genes are TRBV10-2 and TRBJ2-3; D call uncertain. The V end lost 2 bases, the J end lost 1 base, and 10 bases lay between the germline ends. Germline assignment: CDR1 WSHSY and CDR2 SAAADI. This CDR3 comprises 15 residues. The CDR3 DNA, read in part, is TGCGCCAGCAGTGAGGTTACATACCGCACAGATACG. Translating it yields CASSEVTYRTDT. The entire CDR3 protein is CASSEVTYRTDTQYF.

Remarks on this clone: From the germline J gene comes the end of the CDR3, since the read stops 3 residues before it. The chain has TRBV2 and TRBJ2-3; no firm D call. Trimming pared 6 bases from V and 1 base from J, leaving 14 bases between. Germline assignment: CDR1 SNHLY and CDR2 FYNNEI. The CDR3 has 15 amino acids. CDR3 DNA (partial): TGTGCCAGCAGGATAGCTCCCCAACGCACAGATACG. As protein: CASRIAPQRTDT. The entire CDR3 protein is CASRIAPQRTDTQYF.

Regarding this clone: The read finishes 3 residues shy of the CDR3 end, and the germline J gene is used to complete it. The rearrangement uses TRBV18 and TRBJ1-2; the D gene is possibly TRBD1 (6 bases). The germline gives CDR1 KGHSH, CDR2 LQKENI. The CDR3 length is 14 residues. Between the trimmed V and J ends, which lost 3 bases and 7 bases, there was a span of 15 bases. CDR3 residues: CASSPGSGAVGYTF. CDR3 bases read: TGTGCCAGCTCACCCGGTTCAGGGGCTGTTGGC.

In the case of this clone: Coverage ceases 3 residues before the CDR3 finishes, and the germline J gene fills in the end. This rearrangement joins TRBV27 to TRBJ2-7, with TRBD1 matching 9 bases. The trim removed 1 base at V and 6 bases at J, leaving 4 bases unmatched. CDR1 is MNHEY and CDR2 is SMNVEV in the germline V gene (reference sequence). CDR3 length: 14 residues. The DNA read from the CDR3 is TGTGCCAGCAGTTTATGGGACAGGGTAGGCGAG. As protein: CASSLWDRVGE. Given in full, the CDR3 is CASSLWDRVGEQYF.

As regards this clone: The read ends 3 residues early relative to the CDR3; the germline J gene fills the gap. V is TRBV20-1 and J is TRBJ2-2; 10 bases are shared with TRBD2. This CDR3 is built from 14 residues. CDR1 is DFQATT, CDR2 SNEGSKA, per germline (reference sequence). V dropped 3 bases and J dropped 7; count of bases not matched to a gene: 5. CDR3 bases read: TGCAGTGCTAGGGACAGCGGGGGGGTCGGGGAG. Encoded protein: CSARDSGGVGE. The whole CDR3 is CSARDSGGVGELFF.

In the case of this clone: The read halts 3 residues ahead of the CDR3 end, with the missing end drawn from the germline J gene. The chain couples TRBV13 to TRBJ2-7, with TRBD2 matching 7 bases. This CDR3 comprises 12 residues. Trimming took 4 bases from V and 6 from J; bases not matched to a gene: 3. Germline V gives CDR1 PRHDT, CDR2 FYEKMQ (reference sequence). The CDR3 is CASSSAGIEQYF. CDR3 bases read: TGTGCCAGCAGCTCAGCGGGGATCGAG.

As for this clone: The sequence runs out 3 residues before the end of the CDR3; the remainder is reconstructed from the germline J gene. The V call is TRBV10-3, the J call TRBJ1-5; TRBD1 aligns across 10 bases. Unmatched junction bases numbered 5, after V lost 2 bases and J lost 7 bases. Germline-derived CDR1 and CDR2 are ENHRY and SYGVKD. The CDR3 has 15 residues. The CDR3 region is CAISEGDRGGQPQHF. The sequenced CDR3 bases are TGTGCCATCAGTGAGGGGGACAGGGGAGGACAGCCC.

Turning to this clone: The read finishes 3 residues shy of the CDR3 end, and the germline J gene is used to complete it. The V call is TRBV4-2, the J call TRBJ2-7, with D perhaps matching TRBD2 (6 bases). V was cut by 4 bases and J by 0 bases, with 13 bases left in between. This CDR3 has 15 amino acids. Per the germline V gene, CDR1 is LGHNA and CDR2 is YNFKEQ. Here the CDR3 reads CASSPGGGNSYEQYF. CDR3 bases read: TGTGCCAGCAGCCCCGGTGGGGGGAACTCCTACGAG.

Considering frequency, this clone is large. Read data end 3 residues before the CDR3 end; the end is taken from the germline J gene. The chain uses TRBV6-4 and TRBJ1-2; 12 nucleotides match TRBD1. The V gene end was trimmed by 2 bases and the J gene end by 6 bases; junction bases not matched to a gene: 13. This CDR3 comprises 18 residues. Germline loops: CDR1 MRHNA, CDR2 SNTAGT. The CDR3 loop is CASSDRMGQGALRDGYTF. The sequenced part of the CDR3 DNA is TGTGCCAGCAGTGACCGCATGGGACAGGGGGCGCTGAGGGATGGC.

The DNA read from the CDR3 is TGCGCCAGCAGGTTTAACCAGGGTGATAATTCACCC. Encoded protein: CASRFNQGDNSP. The whole CDR3 region reads CASRFNQGDNSPLHF. The chain couples TRBV5-1 to TRBJ1-6; a weak D match, TRBD1 (5 bases). From the germline J gene comes the end of the CDR3, since the read stops 3 residues before it. CDR1 is SGHRS, CDR2 YFSETQ, per germline. With 5 bases removed from V and 5 bases from J, the gap between germline ends came to 14 bases. The CDR3 covers 15 residues.

A remark on this clone: The read is 3 residues too short to cover the CDR3 end, so that end is filled in from the germline J gene. The chain recombines TRBV10-1 with TRBJ1-5; TRBD1 aligns across 7 bases. Germline CDR1 reads WNHNN; CDR2 reads SYGVQD (reference sequence). V gave up 5 bases and J gave up 4 bases; unmatched junction bases: 5. This CDR3 comprises 14 residues. The CDR3: CASSRTGENQPQHF. CDR3 DNA, as far as it was read: TGCGCCAGCAGTAGGACAGGTGAAAATCAGCCC.

This clone ranks as medium-sized (0.01 to 0.1%) in terms of frequency. The DNA ends 3 residues before the CDR3 does, and the rest of the CDR3 is filled in from the germline J gene. V gene TRBV5-6 combines with J gene TRBJ2-7, with D unclear. The CDR3 is made up of 15 amino acids. Germline V CDR1 and CDR2: SGHDT, YYEEEE. The V end lost 4 bases, the J end lost 1 base, and 15 bases lay between the germline ends. The sequenced CDR3 bases are TGTGCCAGCAGCCTCGGCGGCGGAGTTTCCTACGAG. Its translation: CASSLGGGVSYE. The CDR3, in full, reads CASSLGGGVSYEQYF.

With respect to this clone: Read sequence stops 3 residues before the CDR3 end, and the germline J gene provides the missing end. This chain uses TRBV20-1 with TRBJ2-1; 14 nucleotides agree with TRBD2. Germline CDR1 DFQATT, CDR2 SNEGSKA (reference sequence). V gave up 1 base and J gave up 0 bases; unmatched junction bases: 11. The CDR3 consists of 20 residues. This CDR3 reads CSARGPRLAGGPSSYNEQFF. The CDR3 bases that were read are TGCAGTGCTAGAGGCCCGCGACTAGCGGGGGGGCCGAGCTCCTACAATGAG.

This clone registers medium-sized by frequency. The sequence runs out 3 residues before the end of the CDR3; the remainder is reconstructed from the germline J gene. Additional DNA sequences in this sample encode the identical CDR3. The chain couples TRBV7-2 to TRBJ1-1, with TRBD1 as a possible D gene (5 bases). V dropped 1 base and J dropped 5 bases, with 11 bases sitting between them. CDR1 is SGHTA and CDR2 is FQGNSA in the germline V gene. This CDR3 is 14 amino acids long. CDR3 residues: CASSLDAGLTEAFF. The covered CDR3 bases are TGTGCCAGCAGCTTAGACGCGGGGCTTACTGAA.

Of note for this clone: The read ends 3 residues early relative to the CDR3; the germline J gene fills the gap. V and J are TRBV5-1 and TRBJ2-2; no firm D call. This CDR3 comprises 15 residues. Trimming left V 1 base short and J 3 bases short, with 10 bases between. The germline CDR1 and CDR2 sequences are SGHRS and YFSETQ. The CDR3 protein is CASSLSDWDTGELFF. The covered CDR3 bases are TGCGCCAGCAGCTTGAGCGATTGGGACACCGGGGAG.

CDR3 DNA, as far as it was read: TGCGCCAGCAGCTTGGGGTACAGGGCAACTAATGAAAAA. This codes for CASSLGYRATNEK. The entire CDR3 reads CASSLGYRATNEKLFF. The chain joins TRBV5-1 to TRBJ1-4; D perhaps matches TRBD1 (6 bases). The CDR3 extends 3 residues past the end of the read, so its final part is completed from the germline J gene. The CDR3 length is 16 residues. Trimming stripped 0 bases from V and 0 bases from J, with 9 bases between. Germline V CDR1 and CDR2: SGHRS, YFSETQ.

About this clone: The observed sequence ends 3 residues before the CDR3 terminus, with the missing tail filled in from the germline J gene. V usage is TRBV7-2 and J usage is TRBJ2-7, with D perhaps TRBD1 (7 bases). Germline CDR1 reads SGHTA; CDR2 reads FQGNSA. The CDR3 runs 15 residues. V was shortened by 5 bases and J by 3 bases, with 17 bases between the two germline ends. The DNA read from the CDR3 is TGTGCCAGCAGCCTAGGGGGGACAGTCGGCTACGAG. This encodes CASSLGGTVGYE. The CDR3 in its entirety is CASSLGGTVGYEQYF.

To note about this clone: The read terminates 3 residues ahead of where the CDR3 ends, so the germline J gene completes it. The genes are TRBV20-1 and TRBJ2-7, with D perhaps TRBD1 or TRBD2 (5 bases each). Germline V gene sequence: CDR1 DFQATT, CDR2 SNEGSKA (reference sequence). Trimming shortened V by 2 bases and J by 0 bases, and 11 bases separated the two germline ends. The CDR3 is made up of 14 amino acids. Partial CDR3 DNA: TGCAGTGCTAGACGGGCAGGGAGCTCCTACGAG. It translates to CSARRAGSSYE. The CDR3 in full is CSARRAGSSYEQYF.

Comments on this clone: Other DNA sequences of this sample code for an identical CDR3. Partial CDR3 DNA: TGTGCCAGTAGTATATCAGGGGGGCCGGGTCAGCCC. Its translation: CASSISGGPGQP. The complete CDR3 reads CASSISGGPGQPQHF. This rearrangement joins TRBV19 to TRBJ1-5; TRBD1 agrees at 7 bases. The read finishes 3 residues shy of the CDR3 end, and the germline J gene is used to complete it. The CDR3 extends over 15 amino acids. CDR1 is LNHDA and CDR2 is SQIVND in the germline V gene (reference sequence). Trimming removed 2 bases from V and 6 bases from J; junction bases left unmatched: 7.

A remark on this clone: The read finishes 3 residues shy of the CDR3 end, and the germline J gene is used to complete it. The chain employs TRBV6-1 and TRBJ1-6; the D gene is possibly TRBD1 (5 bases). Trimming took off 2 bases at V and 5 bases at J, with 10 bases between the two ends. Germline V lookup: CDR1 MNHNS, CDR2 SASEGT. This CDR3 is built from 15 residues. CDR3 protein: CASSEFDSNNSPLHF. Incomplete CDR3 DNA: TGTGCCAGCAGTGAATTTGACAGCAATAATTCACCC.

Worth noting for this clone: From the germline J gene comes the end of the CDR3, since the read stops 3 residues before it. The chain couples TRBV6-2 or TRBV6-3 to TRBJ2-3; 10 bases are a match to TRBD2. Germline loops: CDR1 MNHEY, CDR2 SVGEGT. The CDR3 loop spans 17 amino acids. CDR3 bases read: TGTGCCAGCATTTCGACGCCCCAGCGGGGGGGCGGTCAAACG. It specifies CASISTPQRGGGQT. From start to end, the CDR3 is CASISTPQRGGGQTQYF.

The CDR3 sequence: CSAKGSSGANVLTF. The DNA read from the CDR3 is TGCAGTGCTAAGGGGAGCTCTGGGGCCAACGTC. The chain recombines TRBV20-1 with TRBJ2-6; D tentatively fits TRBD1 or TRBD2 (5 bases each). The CDR3 end lies 3 residues beyond the end of the read and is filled in from the germline J gene. The CDR3 is made up of 14 amino acids. CDR1 is DFQATT, CDR2 SNEGSKA, per germline (reference sequence). The V end was cut by 4 bases, the J end by 0 bases, with 7 bases between.

As concerns this clone: The read ends 3 residues before the CDR3 terminus; that terminus is restored from the germline J gene. The gene calls are TRBV6-2 or TRBV6-3 and TRBJ1-1; TRBD1 is a possible D gene (5 bases). CDR3 length: 13 amino acids. V lost 9 bases, J lost 3 bases, and 14 bases lay in between. CDR1 MNHEY and CDR2 SVGEGT come from the germline V gene. CDR3 bases read: TGTGCCAGTGGGGGGGGTAGGCACACTGAA. Translated, it gives CASGGGRHTE. The whole CDR3 is CASGGGRHTEAFF.

Note on this clone: Sequencing ends 3 residues short of the CDR3 end; the germline J gene provides the rest. The chain joins TRBV18 to TRBJ1-5, with TRBD1 matching 8 bases. CDR3 length: 16 amino acids. Losses at the gene ends were 6 bases for V and 0 bases for J; bases not matched to a gene: 7. Germline V lookup: CDR1 KGHSH, CDR2 LQKENI. The CDR3 sequence: CASSQDRVGSNQPQHF. The covered CDR3 bases are TGTGCCAGCTCCCAGGACAGGGTTGGTAGCAATCAGCCC.

Comments on this clone: The CDR3 end falls 3 residues outside the read, so it is completed with the germline J gene. V gene TRBV7-9 combines with J gene TRBJ2-7; 7 bases line up with TRBD1. The germline gives CDR1 SEHNR, CDR2 FQNEAQ (reference sequence). V was pared by 5 bases and J by 1 base, with 8 bases of the junction left unmatched. This CDR3 contains 15 residues. CDR3 bases read: TGTGCCAGCAGCCCCAGGGACAGCCTATCCTACGAG. Amino acid sequence: CASSPRDSLSYE. The entire CDR3 protein reads CASSPRDSLSYEQYF.

Note on this clone: The read halts 3 residues ahead of the CDR3 end, with the missing end drawn from the germline J gene. The chain combines TRBV7-9 with TRBJ2-5, with a weak D call TRBD1 (7 bases). CDR1 SEHNR and CDR2 FQNEAQ come from the germline V gene (reference sequence). Deletions cut 5 bases from V and 2 bases from J, with 9 bases between. The CDR3 has 13 residues. CDR3 DNA, as far as it was read: TGTGCCAGCAGCCCAGGGGGGCAAGAGACC. Amino acids: CASSPGGQET. The entire CDR3 sequence reads CASSPGGQETQYF.